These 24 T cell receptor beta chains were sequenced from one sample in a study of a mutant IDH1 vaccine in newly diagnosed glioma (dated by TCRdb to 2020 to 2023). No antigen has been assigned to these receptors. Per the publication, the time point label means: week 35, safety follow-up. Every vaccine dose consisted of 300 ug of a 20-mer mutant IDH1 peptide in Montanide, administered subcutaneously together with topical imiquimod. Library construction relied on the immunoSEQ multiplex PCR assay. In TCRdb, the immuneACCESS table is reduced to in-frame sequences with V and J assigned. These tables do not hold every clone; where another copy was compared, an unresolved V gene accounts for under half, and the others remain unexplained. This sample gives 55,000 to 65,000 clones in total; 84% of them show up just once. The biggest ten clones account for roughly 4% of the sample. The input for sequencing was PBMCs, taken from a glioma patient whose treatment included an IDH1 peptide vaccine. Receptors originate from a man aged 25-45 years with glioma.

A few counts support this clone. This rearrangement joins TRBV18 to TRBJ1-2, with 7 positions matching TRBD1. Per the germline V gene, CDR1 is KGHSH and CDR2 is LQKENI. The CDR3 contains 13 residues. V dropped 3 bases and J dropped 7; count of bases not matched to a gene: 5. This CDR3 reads CASSPTGFGGYTF. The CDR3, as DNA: TGTGCCAGCTCACCGACAGGGTTCGGTGGCTACACCTTC.

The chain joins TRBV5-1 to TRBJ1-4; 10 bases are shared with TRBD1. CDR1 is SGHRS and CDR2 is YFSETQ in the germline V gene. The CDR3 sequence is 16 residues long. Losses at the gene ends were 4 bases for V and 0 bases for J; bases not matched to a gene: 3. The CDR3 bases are TGCGCCAGCAGCGGCGGGACAGGGGCAACTAATGAAAAACTGTTTTTT. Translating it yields CASSGGTGATNEKLFF.

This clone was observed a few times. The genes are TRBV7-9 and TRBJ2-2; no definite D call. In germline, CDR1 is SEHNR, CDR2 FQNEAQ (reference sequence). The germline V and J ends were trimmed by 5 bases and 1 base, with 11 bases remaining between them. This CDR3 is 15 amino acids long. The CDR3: CASSPSAKNTGELFF. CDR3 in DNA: TGTGCCAGCAGCCCGTCGGCCAAGAACACCGGGGAGCTGTTTTTT. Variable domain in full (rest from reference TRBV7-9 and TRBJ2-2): DTGVSQNPRHKITKRGQNVTFRCDPISEHNRLYWYRQTLGQGPEFLTYFQNEAQLEKSRLLSDRFSAERPKGSFSTLEIQRTEQGDSAMYLCASSPSAKNTGELFFGEGSRLTVL.

The CDR3 loop reads CASSYKGQGGEAFF. In DNA form, the CDR3 reads TGTGCCAGCAGCTATAAGGGACAGGGTGGTGAAGCTTTCTTT. The rearrangement joins TRBV13 to TRBJ1-1; 9 nucleotides line up with TRBD1. V was clipped by 4 bases and J by 7 bases; unmatched bases: 7. The CDR3 covers 14 residues. The germline V gene has CDR1 PRHDT and CDR2 FYEKMQ (reference sequence). The full variable domain, with the rest looked up from reference TRBV13 and TRBJ1-1, is AAGVIQSPRHLIKEKRETATLKCYPIPRHDTVYWYQQGPGQDPQFLISFYEKMQSDKGSIPDRFSAQQFSDYHSELNMSSLELGDSALYFCASSYKGQGGEAFFGQGTRLTVV.

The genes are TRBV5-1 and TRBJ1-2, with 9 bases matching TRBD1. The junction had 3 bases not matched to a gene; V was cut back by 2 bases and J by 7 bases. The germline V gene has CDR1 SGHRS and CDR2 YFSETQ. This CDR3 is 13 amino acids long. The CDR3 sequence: CASSFGTGRGYTF. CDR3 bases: TGCGCCAGCAGCTTCGGGACAGGGCGTGGCTACACCTTC.

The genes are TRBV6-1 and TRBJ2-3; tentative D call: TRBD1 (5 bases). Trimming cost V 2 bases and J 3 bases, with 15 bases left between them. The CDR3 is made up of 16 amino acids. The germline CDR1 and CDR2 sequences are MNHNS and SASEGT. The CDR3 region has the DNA TGTGCCAGCAGTGAATATGTCAGGGTGCGGACAGATACGCAGTATTTT. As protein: CASSEYVRVRTDTQYF.

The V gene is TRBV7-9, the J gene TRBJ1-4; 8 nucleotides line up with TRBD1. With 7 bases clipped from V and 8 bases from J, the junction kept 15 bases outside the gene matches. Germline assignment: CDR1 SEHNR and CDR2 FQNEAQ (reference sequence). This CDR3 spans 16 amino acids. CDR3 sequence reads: CASTRQGAARGEKLFF. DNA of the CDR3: TGTGCCAGCACCCGGCAGGGGGCCGCCAGGGGGGAAAAACTGTTTTTT.

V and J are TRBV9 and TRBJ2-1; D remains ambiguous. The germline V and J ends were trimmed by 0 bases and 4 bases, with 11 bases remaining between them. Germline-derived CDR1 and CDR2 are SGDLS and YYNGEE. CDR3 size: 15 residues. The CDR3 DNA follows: TGTGCCAGCAGCGTAGTACCCCTGGGATACAATGAGCAGTTCTTC. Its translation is CASSVVPLGYNEQFF.

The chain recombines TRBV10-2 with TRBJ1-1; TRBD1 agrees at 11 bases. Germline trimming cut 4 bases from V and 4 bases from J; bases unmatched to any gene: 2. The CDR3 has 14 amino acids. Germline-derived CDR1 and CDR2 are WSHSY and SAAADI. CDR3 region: CASSGGTGGTEAFF. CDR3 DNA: TGCGCCAGCAGTGGGGGGACAGGGGGCACTGAAGCTTTCTTT.

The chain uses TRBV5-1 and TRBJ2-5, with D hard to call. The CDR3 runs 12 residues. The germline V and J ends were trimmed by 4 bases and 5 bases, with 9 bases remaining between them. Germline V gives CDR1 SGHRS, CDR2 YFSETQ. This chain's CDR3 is CASSPLGETQYF. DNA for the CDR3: TGCGCCAGCAGCCCCCTTGGGGAGACCCAGTACTTC. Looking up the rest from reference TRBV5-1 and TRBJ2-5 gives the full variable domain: KAGVTQTPRYLIKTRGQQVTLSCSPISGHRSVSWYQQTPGQGLQFLFEYFSETQRNKGNFPGRFSGRQFSNSRSEMNVSTLELGDSALYLCASSPLGETQYFGPGTRLLVL.

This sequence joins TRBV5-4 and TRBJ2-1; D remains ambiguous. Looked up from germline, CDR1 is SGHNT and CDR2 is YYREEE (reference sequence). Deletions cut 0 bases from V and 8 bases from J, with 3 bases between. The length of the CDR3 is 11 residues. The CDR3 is CASSLVDEQFF. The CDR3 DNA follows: TGTGCCAGCAGCTTGGTCGATGAGCAGTTCTTC.

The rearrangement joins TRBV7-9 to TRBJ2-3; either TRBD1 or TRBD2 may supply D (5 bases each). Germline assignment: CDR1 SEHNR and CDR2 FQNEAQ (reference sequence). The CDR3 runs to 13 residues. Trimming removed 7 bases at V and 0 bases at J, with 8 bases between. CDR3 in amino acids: CASTGTSTDTQYF. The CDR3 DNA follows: TGTGCCAGCACAGGGACGAGCACAGATACGCAGTATTTT.

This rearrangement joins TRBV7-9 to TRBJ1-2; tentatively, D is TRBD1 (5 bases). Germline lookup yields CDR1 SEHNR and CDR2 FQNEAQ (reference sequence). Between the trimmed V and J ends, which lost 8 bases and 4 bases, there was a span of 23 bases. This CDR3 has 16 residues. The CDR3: CASGTFDSQRIYGYTF. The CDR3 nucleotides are TGTGCCAGCGGTACTTTTGACAGTCAACGTATCTATGGCTACACCTTC. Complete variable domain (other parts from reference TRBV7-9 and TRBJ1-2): DTGVSQNPRHKITKRGQNVTFRCDPISEHNRLYWYRQTLGQGPEFLTYFQNEAQLEKSRLLSDRFSAERPKGSFSTLEIQRTEQGDSAMYLCASGTFDSQRIYGYTFGSGTRLTVV.

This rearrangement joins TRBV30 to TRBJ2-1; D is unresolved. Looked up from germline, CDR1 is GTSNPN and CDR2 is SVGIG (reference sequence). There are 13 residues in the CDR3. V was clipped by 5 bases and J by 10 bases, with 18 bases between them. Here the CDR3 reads CAWLVLTHREQFF. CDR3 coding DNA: TGTGCCTGGTTGGTCTTAACCCATAGGGAGCAGTTCTTC.

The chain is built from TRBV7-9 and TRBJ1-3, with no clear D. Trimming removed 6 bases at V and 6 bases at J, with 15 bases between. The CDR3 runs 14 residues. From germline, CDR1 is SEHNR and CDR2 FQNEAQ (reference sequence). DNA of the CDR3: TGTGCCAGCAGATCTGGGCCTGCAATAAACACCATATATTTT. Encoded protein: CASRSGPAINTIYF.

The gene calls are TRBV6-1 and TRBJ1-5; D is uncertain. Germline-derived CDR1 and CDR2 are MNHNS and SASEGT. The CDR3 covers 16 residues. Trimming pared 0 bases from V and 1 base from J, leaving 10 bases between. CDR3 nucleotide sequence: TGTGCCAGCAGTGAAGCGCTTGGGCGGAGCAATCAGCCCCAGCATTTT. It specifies CASSEALGRSNQPQHF.

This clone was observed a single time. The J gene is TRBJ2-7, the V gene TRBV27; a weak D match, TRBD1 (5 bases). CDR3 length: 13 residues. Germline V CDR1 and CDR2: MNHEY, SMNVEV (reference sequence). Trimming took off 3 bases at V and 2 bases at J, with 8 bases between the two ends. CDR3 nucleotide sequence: TGTGCCAGCAGTTTCGGACAAGCCTACGAGCAGTACTTC. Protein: CASSFGQAYEQYF.

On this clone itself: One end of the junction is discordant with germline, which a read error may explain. This CDR3 reads CASSYGNAEAFF. The CDR3, as DNA: TGTGCCAGCAGCTATGGGAACGCTGAAGCTTTCTTT. This rearrangement joins TRBV7-2 to TRBJ1-1; no reliable D call. The CDR3 totals 12 residues. Germline CDR1 is SGHTA and CDR2 is FQGNSA.

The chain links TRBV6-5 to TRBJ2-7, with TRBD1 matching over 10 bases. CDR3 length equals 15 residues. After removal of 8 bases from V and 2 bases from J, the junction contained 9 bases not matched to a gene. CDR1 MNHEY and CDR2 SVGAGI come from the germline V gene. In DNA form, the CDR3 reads TGTGCCAGCGCTCTTTTTGGGACAGGGGCCTACGAGCAGTACTTC. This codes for CASALFGTGAYEQYF.

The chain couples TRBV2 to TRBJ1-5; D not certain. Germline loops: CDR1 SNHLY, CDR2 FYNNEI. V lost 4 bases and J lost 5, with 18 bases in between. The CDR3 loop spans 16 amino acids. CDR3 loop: CASSVDQEDGYQPQHF. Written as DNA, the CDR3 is TGTGCCAGCAGTGTTGACCAGGAGGACGGCTATCAGCCCCAGCATTTT. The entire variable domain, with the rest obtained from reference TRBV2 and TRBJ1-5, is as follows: EPEVTQTPSHQVTQMGQEVILRCVPISNHLYFYWYRQILGQKVEFLVSFYNNEISEKSEIFDDQFSVERPDGSNFTLKIRSTKLEDSAMYFCASSVDQEDGYQPQHFGDGTRLSIL.

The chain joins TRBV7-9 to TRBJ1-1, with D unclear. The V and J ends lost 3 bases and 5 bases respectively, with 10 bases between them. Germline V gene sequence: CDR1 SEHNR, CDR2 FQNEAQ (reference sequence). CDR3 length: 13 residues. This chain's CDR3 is CASSFTEKTEAFF. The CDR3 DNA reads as TGTGCCAGCAGCTTTACGGAGAAAACTGAAGCTTTCTTT.

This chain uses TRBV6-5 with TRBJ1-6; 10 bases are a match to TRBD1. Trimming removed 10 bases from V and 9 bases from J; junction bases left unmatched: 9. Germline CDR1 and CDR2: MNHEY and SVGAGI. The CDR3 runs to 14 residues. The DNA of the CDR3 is TGTGCCACCACCCGGGACAGGGGCAGTTCACCCCTCCACTTT. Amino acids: CATTRDRGSSPLHF.

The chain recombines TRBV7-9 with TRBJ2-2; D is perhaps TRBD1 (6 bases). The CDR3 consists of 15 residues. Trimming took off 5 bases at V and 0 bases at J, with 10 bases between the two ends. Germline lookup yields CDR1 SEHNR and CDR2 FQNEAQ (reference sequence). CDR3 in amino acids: CASSTWTANTGELFF. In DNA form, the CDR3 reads TGTGCCAGCAGCACCTGGACAGCGAACACCGGGGAGCTGTTTTTT.

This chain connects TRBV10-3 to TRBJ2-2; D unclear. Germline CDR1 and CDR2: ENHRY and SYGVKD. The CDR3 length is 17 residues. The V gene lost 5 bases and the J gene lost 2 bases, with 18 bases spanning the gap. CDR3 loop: CAISFVFAIFNTGELFF. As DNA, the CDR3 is TGTGCCATCAGTTTCGTCTTCGCAATCTTTAACACCGGGGAGCTGTTTTTT.